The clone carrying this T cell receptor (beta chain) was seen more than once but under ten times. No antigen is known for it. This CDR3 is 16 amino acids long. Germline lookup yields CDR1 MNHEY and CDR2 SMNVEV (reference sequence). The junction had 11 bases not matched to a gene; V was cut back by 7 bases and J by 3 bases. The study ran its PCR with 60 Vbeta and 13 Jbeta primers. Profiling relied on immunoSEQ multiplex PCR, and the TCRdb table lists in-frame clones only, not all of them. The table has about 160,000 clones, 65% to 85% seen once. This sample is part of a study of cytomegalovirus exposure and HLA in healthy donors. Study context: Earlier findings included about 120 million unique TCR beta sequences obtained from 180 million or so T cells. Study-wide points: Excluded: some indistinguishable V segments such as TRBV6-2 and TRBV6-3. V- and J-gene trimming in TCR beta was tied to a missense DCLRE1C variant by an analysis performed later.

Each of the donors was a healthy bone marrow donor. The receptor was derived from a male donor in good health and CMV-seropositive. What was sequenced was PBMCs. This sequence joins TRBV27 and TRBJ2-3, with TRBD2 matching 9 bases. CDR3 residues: CASTSLSGRKTDTQYF. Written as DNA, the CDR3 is TGTGCCAGCACCTCTCTGAGCGGGAGGAAAACAGATACGCAGTATTTT.